This entry describes one T cell receptor (beta chain). The data were obtained in a study of blood T cell repertoires in COVID-19. The overall study: From the United States, Italy and Spain came samples of acute and convalescent COVID-19. PBMCs, B-cell-depleted T cells, or T cells were the source of the cDNA or gDNA that made up the material.

Study processing details: Amplification of reference gene primers provided the estimated nucleated cell counts. The repertoire was sequenced with immunoSEQ multiplex PCR; TCRdb's copy has only in-frame clones and lacks some. For V, J and clone size, that table is used; D and trimming come from the DNA. This sample carries approximately 72,000 clones, around 90% of them seen once, and the ten largest clones take approximately 30%. V dropped 2 bases and J dropped 0 bases, with 7 bases sitting between them. CDR1 ENHRY and CDR2 SYGVKD come from the germline V gene. This CDR3 region has 15 residues. The V gene is TRBV10-3, the J gene TRBJ1-4; no clear D. The receptor's source is a man between 45 and 60 years old with acute or convalescent COVID-19. The source material was peripheral blood. CDR3 region: CAISEDYSTNEKLFF. In nucleotides, the CDR3 is TGTGCCATCAGTGAGGACTACTCAACTAATGAAAAACTGTTTTTT.